The 3 T cell receptor beta chains reported below all come from one sample, sequenced in a study of PD-1 blockade in classical Hodgkin lymphoma. Documented time point: newly diagnosed, previously untreated cHL patient sample. It was by magnetic negative selection that CD8+ T cells were isolated from thawed PBMCs. Clones were sequenced by immunoSEQ multiplex PCR, and TCRdb holds only the in-frame ones, with some missing. The table lists 21,000 or so clones, approximately 87% of them singletons, with less than 7.5% in the top ten. The sample was CD8+ T cells from blood. The source is a human donor with classical Hodgkin lymphoma.

The chain combines TRBV19 with TRBJ1-5, with TRBD1 identical over 12 bases. Germline CDR1 reads LNHDA; CDR2 reads SQIVND (reference sequence). V gave up 0 bases and J gave up 8 bases; unmatched junction bases: 8. The CDR3 runs 17 residues. The chain's CDR3 is CASSIEGTGGSVKPQHF. CDR3 bases: TGTGCCAGTAGTATAGAGGGGACAGGGGGCTCGGTGAAGCCCCAGCATTTT.

This clone was seen a few times. The chain has TRBV4-1 and TRBJ1-2, with 7 positions matching TRBD1. J lost 5 bases, V lost 0 bases, and 6 bases had no gene match. In germline, CDR1 is MGHRA, CDR2 YSYEKL. There are 15 residues in the CDR3. CDR3 in amino acids: CASSQEDRVGYGYTF. The CDR3 nucleotides read TGCGCCAGCAGCCAAGAAGACAGGGTAGGGTATGGCTACACCTTC.

The chain couples TRBV19 to TRBJ1-1, with 7 bases aligning to TRBD1. The CDR3 is 15 residues long. Germline CDR1 LNHDA, CDR2 SQIVND (reference sequence). V lost 7 bases to trimming and J lost 1 base; unmatched junction nucleotides: 9. The CDR3 protein is CASTFSPGGNTEAFF. CDR3 DNA sequence: TGTGCCAGTACCTTTTCTCCAGGGGGGAACACTGAAGCTTTCTTT.